This passage covers 25 T cell receptor beta chains from one sample sequenced in a study of cytomegalovirus exposure and HLA in healthy donors. The PCR made use of 60 Vbeta and 13 Jbeta primers. The data were produced by immunoSEQ multiplex PCR, yet TCRdb's version contains in-frame clones alone and is incomplete. The sample records 150,000 to 200,000 clones, around 90% being singletons. Sequenced sample: PBMCs. Receptor source: a woman aged 18-29 years in good health and CMV-seronegative.

V and J are TRBV18 and TRBJ2-7; possibly TRBD2 for D (6 bases). There are 13 residues in the CDR3. The germline V gene encodes CDR1 KGHSH and CDR2 LQKENI. Trimming pared 3 bases from V and 7 bases from J, leaving 13 bases between. The CDR3 nucleotides are TGTGCCAGCTCACCGATAAAGGCGGGGGAGCAGTACTTC. This sequence encodes CASSPIKAGEQYF.

V is TRBV4-1 and J is TRBJ2-1; 7 nucleotides line up with TRBD1. This CDR3 region has 17 residues. Germline V gene data show CDR1 as MGHRA and CDR2 as YSYEKL. The V gene end was trimmed by 0 bases and the J gene end by 2 bases; junction bases not matched to a gene: 7. The CDR3 spells CASSQDAYDRAYNEQFF. CDR3 nucleotides: TGCGCCAGCAGCCAAGATGCGTATGACAGGGCCTACAATGAGCAGTTCTTC.

This chain uses TRBV7-2 with TRBJ1-1; D might be TRBD1 (6 bases). The V end lost 3 bases, the J end lost 1 base, and 9 bases lay between the germline ends. CDR3 length equals 14 residues. Germline CDR1 SGHTA, CDR2 FQGNSA. CDR3 amino acids: CASSFADRNTEAFF. The CDR3 DNA is TGTGCCAGCAGCTTCGCGGACAGGAACACTGAAGCTTTCTTT.

V gene TRBV4-1 combines with J gene TRBJ1-2; D is ambiguous. The V end was cut by 3 bases, the J end by 4 bases, with 18 bases between. Germline-derived CDR1 and CDR2 are MGHRA and YSYEKL. This CDR3 is 16 amino acids long. CDR3 DNA: TGCGCCAGCAGCCAGGGAGTAGGCCTCCAAGCCTATGGCTACACCTTC. Translation: CASSQGVGLQAYGYTF.

This rearrangement joins TRBV30 to TRBJ2-1; D is undetermined. Germline lookup yields CDR1 GTSNPN and CDR2 SVGIG (reference sequence). There are 11 residues in the CDR3. V gave up 5 bases and J gave up 12 bases, with 14 bases separating them. The CDR3 bases are TGTGCCTGGGGTCAGCGATGTTCGCAGTTCTTC. Protein sequence: CAWGQRCSQFF.

This rearrangement joins TRBV19 to TRBJ1-5; a possible D gene is TRBD1 (5 bases). Trimming took off 7 bases at V and 3 bases at J, with 19 bases between the two ends. CDR3 length: 16 amino acids. Germline V gives CDR1 LNHDA, CDR2 SQIVND (reference sequence). The CDR3 loop reads CASKQRPARANQPQHF. The CDR3 DNA sequence: TGTGCCAGTAAACAAAGACCGGCCAGGGCCAATCAGCCCCAGCATTTT.

The chain links TRBV6-5 to TRBJ2-2; the match to TRBD1 covers 8 bases. Germline V lookup: CDR1 MNHEY, CDR2 SVGAGI. The ends lost 7 bases at V and 6 bases at J; junction bases unmatched: 7. CDR3 length: 14 residues. This CDR3 is CASTRQGFAGELFF. DNA for the CDR3: TGTGCCAGCACTCGACAGGGGTTTGCCGGGGAGCTGTTTTTT.

The J gene is TRBJ2-1, the V gene TRBV7-3, with 8 positions matching TRBD2. CDR1 SGHTA and CDR2 FQGTGA come from the germline V gene. The V gene end was trimmed by 2 bases and the J gene end by 6 bases; junction bases not matched to a gene: 6. The CDR3 covers 15 residues. The DNA of the CDR3 is TGTGCCAGCAGCTTAGGAGGGCTAGCGGGCAATGAGCAGTTCTTC. It is translated as CASSLGGLAGNEQFF.

The CDR3 DNA follows: TGTGCCAGCAGCTCCACCCTACAGGATACGCAGTATTTT. Translation: CASSSTLQDTQYF. The chain couples TRBV4-2 to TRBJ2-3; no firm D call. The CDR3 has 13 amino acids. Germline assignment: CDR1 LGHNA and CDR2 YNFKEQ. V was clipped by 5 bases and J by 6 bases, with 12 bases between them.

This clone appeared a few times. The chain combines TRBV28 with TRBJ1-2; 11 bases match TRBD1. Germline V gives CDR1 MDHEN, CDR2 SYDVKM. V shed 9 bases and J 4 bases; nucleotides not matched to a gene: 13. The CDR3 totals 16 residues. The CDR3 sequence: CASLRTGGRVGYGYTF. CDR3 bases: TGTGCCAGTCTAAGGACAGGGGGCAGGGTGGGCTATGGCTACACCTTC.

In this sample, this clone is medium-sized. The rearrangement uses TRBV7-9 and TRBJ1-4; D is ambiguous. Trimming cost V 5 bases and J 0 bases, with 13 bases left between them. CDR3 size: 16 residues. The germline V gene encodes CDR1 SEHNR and CDR2 FQNEAQ (reference sequence). CDR3 region: CASSPGSGTTNEKLFF. CDR3 in DNA: TGTGCCAGCAGCCCCGGGAGCGGGACAACTAATGAAAAACTGTTTTTT. The full variable domain, rest sourced from reference TRBV7-9 and TRBJ1-4, is DTGVSQNPRHKITKRGQNVTFRCDPISEHNRLYWYRQTLGQGPEFLTYFQNEAQLEKSRLLSDRFSAERPKGSFSTLEIQRTEQGDSAMYLCASSPGSGTTNEKLFFGSGTQLSVL.

This rearrangement joins TRBV5-1 to TRBJ2-6, with 8 bases matching TRBD1. Germline V lookup: CDR1 SGHRS, CDR2 YFSETQ. V shed 0 bases and J 2 bases; nucleotides not matched to a gene: 1. This CDR3 is 16 amino acids long. CDR3 protein: CASSLGTGTGANVLTF. The CDR3 coding sequence is TGCGCCAGCAGCTTGGGGACAGGGACTGGGGCCAACGTCCTGACTTTC. The whole variable domain, remainder taken from reference TRBV5-1 and TRBJ2-6, is KAGVTQTPRYLIKTRGQQVTLSCSPISGHRSVSWYQQTPGQGLQFLFEYFSETQRNKGNFPGRFSGRQFSNSRSEMNVSTLELGDSALYLCASSLGTGTGANVLTFGAGSRLTVL.

This chain joins TRBV29-1 and TRBJ2-3, with TRBD2 matching 10 bases. Losses at the gene ends were 4 bases for V and 3 bases for J; bases not matched to a gene: 7. Germline CDR1 and CDR2: SQVTM and ANQGSEA. This CDR3 contains 15 residues. DNA for the CDR3: TGCAGCGTTGGGGCAGCGGGAGGGAGAACAGATACGCAGTATTTT. Translation: CSVGAAGGRTDTQYF.

With respect to this clone: Other nucleotide sequences from this sample produce the same CDR3. The chain recombines TRBV5-4 with TRBJ2-5; 11 nucleotides match TRBD2. The CDR3 extends over 15 amino acids. Germline assignment: CDR1 SGHNT and CDR2 YYREEE (reference sequence). Trimming at V came to 4 bases and at J to 5 bases, leaving 7 bases not matched to a gene. The CDR3 protein is CASSQIAGGRETQYF. In DNA form, the CDR3 reads TGTGCCAGCAGCCAAATAGCGGGGGGGCGGGAGACCCAGTACTTC.

V gene TRBV6-5 combines with J gene TRBJ2-5; 8 bases align to TRBD1. The better agreement between TRBJ2-7 and the DNA end casts doubt on the J call. CDR1 is MNHEY and CDR2 is SVGAGI in the germline V gene. The CDR3 runs to 15 residues. As DNA, the CDR3 is TGTGCCAGCAGCCACGGACAGGGTAGGTCCTACGAGCAGTACTTC. Encoded protein: CASSHGQGRSYEQYF.

This chain connects TRBV5-6 to TRBJ2-5; the match to TRBD2 covers 14 bases. The V gene's germline CDR1 is SGHDT and CDR2 YYEEEE. The CDR3 covers 16 residues. V gave up 4 bases and J gave up 5 bases; unmatched junction bases: 7. In DNA, the CDR3 is TGTGCCAGCAGCGGAAGACTAGCGGGAGGGCCTGAGACCCAGTACTTC. It encodes CASSGRLAGGPETQYF. Based on the CDR3 plus reference TRBV5-6 and TRBJ2-5, the full variable domain is DAGVTQSPTHLIKTRGQQVTLRCSPKSGHDTVSWYQQALGQGPQFIFQYYEEEERQRGNFPDRFSGHQFPNYSSELNVNALLLGDSALYLCASSGRLAGGPETQYFGPGTRLLVL.

V is TRBV10-3 and J is TRBJ2-3; 11 bases fit TRBD2. The length of the CDR3 is 12 residues. Germline CDR1 ENHRY, CDR2 SYGVKD. V gave up 5 bases and J gave up 10 bases; unmatched junction bases: 2. The CDR3 sequence: CAISLAGGAQYF. The CDR3 DNA is TGTGCCATCAGTTTAGCGGGAGGGGCGCAGTATTTT.

This clone was detected only once. The CDR3 bases are TGTGCCAGCTCACCACGGACGGGTGATGGCAGGGGTGATTCACCCCTCCACTTT. It yields the protein CASSPRTGDGRGDSPLHF. This chain connects TRBV18 to TRBJ1-6; tentative D call: TRBD1 (6 bases). V lost 1 base to trimming and J lost 8 bases, with 21 bases between them. CDR3 size: 18 residues. CDR1 and CDR2 (germline): KGHSH, LQKENI.

CDR3 DNA sequence: TGTGCCACCAGCGAAGCAGGGGGCGCGAACTATGGCTACACCTTC. This encodes CATSEAGGANYGYTF. This chain connects TRBV15 to TRBJ1-2; TRBD1 agrees at 8 bases. The CDR3 is 15 amino acids. Germline-derived CDR1 and CDR2 are LNHNV and YYDKDF (reference sequence). V lost 5 bases and J lost 2; bases outside the gene matches: 7. Combining the CDR3 with reference TRBV15 and TRBJ1-2 gives the whole variable domain DAMVIQNPRYQVTQFGKPVTLSCSQTLNHNVMYWYQQKSSQAPKLLFHYYDKDFNNEADTPDNFQSRRPNTSFCFLDIRSPGLGDTAMYLCATSEAGGANYGYTFGSGTRLTVV.

The V call is TRBV10-1, the J call TRBJ2-7; TRBD2 agrees at 10 bases. Trimming cost V 2 bases and J 3 bases; bases outside gene matches: 4. CDR3 length: 15 residues. The V gene's germline CDR1 is WNHNN and CDR2 SYGVQD (reference sequence). The CDR3 reads CASSEDLAGVYEQYF. The DNA of the CDR3 is TGCGCCAGCAGTGAGGATCTAGCGGGGGTCTACGAGCAGTACTTC.

The rearrangement links TRBV4-1 to TRBJ2-7; weak D call: TRBD1 (5 bases). Germline V lookup: CDR1 MGHRA, CDR2 YSYEKL. The V end lost 2 bases, the J end lost 4 bases, and 12 bases lay between the germline ends. The CDR3 is 14 amino acids. The CDR3 is CASSQQTAQYEQYF. In DNA, the CDR3 is TGCGCCAGCAGCCAACAGACAGCCCAATACGAGCAGTACTTC.

The V call is TRBV10-1, the J call TRBJ2-1; D might be TRBD1 (6 bases). Per the germline V gene, CDR1 is WNHNN and CDR2 is SYGVQD (reference sequence). V was clipped by 3 bases and J by 2 bases, with 14 bases between them. CDR3 length equals 16 residues. For the CDR3, the DNA is TGCGCCAGCAGTGACTCGGAATGGACAGCCTACAATGAGCAGTTCTTC. This gives the protein CASSDSEWTAYNEQFF.

The chain employs TRBV11-2 and TRBJ2-7; D perhaps matches TRBD2 (5 bases). The CDR3 contains 14 residues. Germline-derived CDR1 and CDR2 are SGHAT and FQNNGV. Trimming shortened V by 5 bases and J by 3 bases, and 14 bases separated the two germline ends. CDR3 region: CASSQVRTFYEQYF. DNA of the CDR3: TGTGCCAGCAGCCAAGTTAGGACTTTCTACGAGCAGTACTTC.

This clone was found a few times. The chain is built from TRBV6-5 and TRBJ1-1; 9 bases line up with TRBD1. With V trimmed by 2 bases and J by 3 bases, 4 bases remained unmatched. CDR3 length: 15 residues. The germline gives CDR1 MNHEY, CDR2 SVGAGI. The CDR3 DNA reads TGTGCCAGCAGTTACGCGACAGGGGGGGACACTGAAGCTTTCTTT. Protein product: CASSYATGGDTEAFF.

This sequence joins TRBV7-2 and TRBJ1-2; D possibly corresponds to TRBD1 (5 bases). The CDR3 length is 14 residues. Trimming removed 2 bases from V and 6 bases from J, with 13 bases in between. Germline lookup yields CDR1 SGHTA and CDR2 FQGNSA. This CDR3 is CASSLRTGENGYTF. CDR3 DNA sequence: TGTGCCAGCAGCTTACGTACGGGGGAGAATGGCTACACCTTC.